A single sample is the source of the 3 T cell receptor beta chains below, sequenced in a study of T cell changes during pregnancy in multiple sclerosis. Data came from immunoSEQ multiplex PCR; TCRdb stores just in-frame clones and leaves some out. The sample has tens of thousands of clones; about 91% are singletons. Sequences were derived from CD8+ T cells from peripheral blood mononuclear cells, sampled after pregnancy. These receptors were obtained from a female donor with multiple sclerosis, enrolled in a pregnancy study.

The CDR3 sequence is CASNPGTGAYEQYF. Here the CDR3 DNA reads TGTGCCAGCAACCCCGGGACAGGGGCCTACGAGCAGTACTTC. This chain connects TRBV28 to TRBJ2-7, with TRBD1 identical over 10 bases. The germline CDR1 and CDR2 sequences are MDHEN and SYDVKM. The CDR3 covers 14 residues. V trimming: 7 bases; J trimming: 2 bases; junction bases outside the gene matches: 5.

This clone was recorded a few times. The V call is TRBV2, the J call TRBJ1-6; D is possibly TRBD1 (5 bases). V lost 3 bases, J lost 6 bases, and 9 bases lay in between. CDR1 is SNHLY and CDR2 is FYNNEI in the germline V gene. The CDR3 is 14 residues long. The CDR3 sequence is CASSERTSNSPLHF. Written as DNA, the CDR3 is TGTGCCAGCAGTGAGCGGACAAGTAATTCACCCCTCCACTTT.

V is TRBV19 and J is TRBJ1-1; D remains unclear. Per germline, CDR1 LNHDA and CDR2 SQIVND (reference sequence). The CDR3 contains 14 residues. The V end was cut by 2 bases, the J end by 4 bases, with 11 bases between. The CDR3 coding sequence is TGTGCCAGTAGTATACGGGGATGGGGCACTGAAGCTTTCTTT. This gives the protein CASSIRGWGTEAFF. The complete variable domain, with remaining parts taken from reference TRBV19 and TRBJ1-1, reads DGGITQSPKYLFRKEGQNVTLSCEQNLNHDAMYWYRQDPGQGLRLIYYSQIVNDFQKGDIAEGYSVSREKKESFPLTVTSAQKNPTAFYLCASSIRGWGTEAFFGQGTRLTVV.